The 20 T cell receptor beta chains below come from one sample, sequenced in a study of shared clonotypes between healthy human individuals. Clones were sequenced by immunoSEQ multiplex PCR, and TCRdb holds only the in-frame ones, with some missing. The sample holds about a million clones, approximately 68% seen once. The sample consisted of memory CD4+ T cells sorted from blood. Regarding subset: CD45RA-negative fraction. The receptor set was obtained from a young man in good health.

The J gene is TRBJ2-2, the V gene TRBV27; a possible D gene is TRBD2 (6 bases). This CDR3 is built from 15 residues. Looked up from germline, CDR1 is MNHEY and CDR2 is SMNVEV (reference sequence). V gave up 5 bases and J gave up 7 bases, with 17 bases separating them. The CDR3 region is CASSVAGTSGGELFF. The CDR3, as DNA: TGTGCCAGCAGTGTCGCCGGGACTTCGGGCGGGGAGCTGTTTTTT.

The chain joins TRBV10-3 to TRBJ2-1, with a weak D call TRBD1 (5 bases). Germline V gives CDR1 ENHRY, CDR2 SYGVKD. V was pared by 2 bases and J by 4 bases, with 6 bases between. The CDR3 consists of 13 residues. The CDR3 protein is CAISEGAYNEQFF. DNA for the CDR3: TGTGCCATCAGTGAGGGGGCGTACAATGAGCAGTTCTTC.

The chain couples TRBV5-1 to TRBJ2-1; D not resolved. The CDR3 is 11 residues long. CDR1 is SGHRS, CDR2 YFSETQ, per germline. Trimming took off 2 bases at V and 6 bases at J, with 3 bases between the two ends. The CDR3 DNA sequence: TGCGCCAGCAGCTTCGGCAATGAGCAGTTCTTC. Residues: CASSFGNEQFF.

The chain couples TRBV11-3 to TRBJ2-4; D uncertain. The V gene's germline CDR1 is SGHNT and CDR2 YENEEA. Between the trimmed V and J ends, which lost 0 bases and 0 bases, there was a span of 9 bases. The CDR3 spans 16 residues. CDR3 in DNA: TGTGCCAGCAGCTTAGATGAAACAATAGCCAAAAACATTCAGTACTTC. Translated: CASSLDETIAKNIQYF.

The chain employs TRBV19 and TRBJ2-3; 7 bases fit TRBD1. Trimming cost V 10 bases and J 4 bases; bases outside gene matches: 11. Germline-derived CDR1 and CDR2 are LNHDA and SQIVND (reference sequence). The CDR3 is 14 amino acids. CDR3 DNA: TGTGCCACCCTAAGAGGACAGGACGCAGATACGCAGTATTTT. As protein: CATLRGQDADTQYF.

DNA for the CDR3: TGTGCCAGCTCACCCGCCGGGGGATTCCCCTACGAGCAGTACTTC. Its protein is CASSPAGGFPYEQYF. V is TRBV7-9 and J is TRBJ2-7; a weak D match, TRBD2 (6 bases). Germline values: CDR1 SEHNR, CDR2 FQNEAQ (reference sequence). With 8 bases removed from V and 2 bases from J, the gap between germline ends came to 19 bases. The CDR3 has 15 amino acids. The full variable domain, in which reference TRBV7-9 and TRBJ2-7 provide the parts outside the CDR3, is DTGVSQNPRHKITKRGQNVTFRCDPISEHNRLYWYRQTLGQGPEFLTYFQNEAQLEKSRLLSDRFSAERPKGSFSTLEIQRTEQGDSAMYLCASSPAGGFPYEQYFGPGTRLTVT.

The CDR3 DNA follows: TGTGCCATCAGTGGAGGAGCCGGGTTTGAATATGGCTACACCTTC. Translating it yields CAISGGAGFEYGYTF. This chain connects TRBV10-3 to TRBJ1-2; D is undetermined. The CDR3 sequence is 15 residues long. Trimming took off 4 bases at V and 5 bases at J, with 17 bases between the two ends. The germline V gene has CDR1 ENHRY and CDR2 SYGVKD.

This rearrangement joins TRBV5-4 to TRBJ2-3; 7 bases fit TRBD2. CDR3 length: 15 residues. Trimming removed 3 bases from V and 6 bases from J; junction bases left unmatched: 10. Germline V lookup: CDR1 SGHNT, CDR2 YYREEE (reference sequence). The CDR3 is CASSSSGTRGDTQYF. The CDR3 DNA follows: TGTGCCAGCAGCTCAAGCGGGACTCGTGGCGATACGCAGTATTTT.

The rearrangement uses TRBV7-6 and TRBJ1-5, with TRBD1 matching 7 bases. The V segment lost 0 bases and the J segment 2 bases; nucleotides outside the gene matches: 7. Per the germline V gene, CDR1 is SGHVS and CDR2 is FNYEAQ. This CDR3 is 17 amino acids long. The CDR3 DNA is TGTGCCAGCAGCTTAGCCCAAGGACAGGTGGGCAATCAGCCCCAGCATTTT. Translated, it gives CASSLAQGQVGNQPQHF. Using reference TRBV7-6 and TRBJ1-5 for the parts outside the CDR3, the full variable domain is GAGVSQSPRYKVTKRGQDVALRCDPISGHVSLYWYRQALGQGPEFLTYFNYEAQQDKSGLPNDRFSAERPEGSISTLTIQRTEQRDSAMYRCASSLAQGQVGNQPQHFGDGTRLSIL.

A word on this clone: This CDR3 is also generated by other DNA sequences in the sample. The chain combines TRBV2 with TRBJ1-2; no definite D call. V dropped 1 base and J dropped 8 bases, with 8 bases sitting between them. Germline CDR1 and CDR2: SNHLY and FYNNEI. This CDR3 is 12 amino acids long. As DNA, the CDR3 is TGTGCCAGCAGTGAAGGTCTTTACGGCTACACCTTC. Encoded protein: CASSEGLYGYTF.

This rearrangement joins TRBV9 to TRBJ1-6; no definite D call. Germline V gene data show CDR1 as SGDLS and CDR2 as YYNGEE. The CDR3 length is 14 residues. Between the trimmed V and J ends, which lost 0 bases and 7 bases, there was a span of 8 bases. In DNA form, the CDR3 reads TGTGCCAGCAGCGTAGAGGCGTGGAATTCACCCCTCCACTTT. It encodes CASSVEAWNSPLHF.

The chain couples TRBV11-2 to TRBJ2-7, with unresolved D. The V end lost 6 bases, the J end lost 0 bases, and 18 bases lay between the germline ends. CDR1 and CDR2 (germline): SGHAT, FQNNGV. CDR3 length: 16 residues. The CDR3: CASSPNRRIVSYEQYF. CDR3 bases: TGTGCCAGCAGTCCAAATCGGCGGATCGTCTCCTACGAGCAGTACTTC.

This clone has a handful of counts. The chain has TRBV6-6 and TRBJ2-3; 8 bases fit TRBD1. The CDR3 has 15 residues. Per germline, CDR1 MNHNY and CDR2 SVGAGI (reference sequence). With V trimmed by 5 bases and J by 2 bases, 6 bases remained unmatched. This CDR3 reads CASSTRQGNTDTQYF. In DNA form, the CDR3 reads TGTGCCAGCAGTACCCGACAGGGGAACACAGATACGCAGTATTTT.

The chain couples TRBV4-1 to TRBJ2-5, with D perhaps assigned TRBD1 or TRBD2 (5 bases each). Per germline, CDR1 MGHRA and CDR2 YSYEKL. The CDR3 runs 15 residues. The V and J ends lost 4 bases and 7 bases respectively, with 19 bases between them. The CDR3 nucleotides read TGCGCCAGCAGCCGGGAGATGACAGCGCCGGGGACCCAGTACTTC. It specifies CASSREMTAPGTQYF.

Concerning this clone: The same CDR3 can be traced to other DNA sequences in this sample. Written as DNA, the CDR3 is TGTGCCAGTAGTATCACGAGCTCCTACAATGAGCAGTTCTTC. Its protein is CASSITSSYNEQFF. This chain joins TRBV19 and TRBJ2-1; D is uncertain. This CDR3 spans 14 amino acids. V dropped 3 bases and J dropped 0 bases, with 6 bases sitting between them. In germline, CDR1 is LNHDA, CDR2 SQIVND (reference sequence). Supplemented by reference TRBV19 and TRBJ2-1, the full variable domain reads DGGITQSPKYLFRKEGQNVTLSCEQNLNHDAMYWYRQDPGQGLRLIYYSQIVNDFQKGDIAEGYSVSREKKESFPLTVTSAQKNPTAFYLCASSITSSYNEQFFGPGTRLTVL.

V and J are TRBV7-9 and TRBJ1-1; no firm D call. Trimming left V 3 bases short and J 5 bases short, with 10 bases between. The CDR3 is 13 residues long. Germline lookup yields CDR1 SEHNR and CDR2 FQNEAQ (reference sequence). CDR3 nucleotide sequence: TGTGCCAGCAGCTTGAAGGACGTGACTGAAGCTTTCTTT. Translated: CASSLKDVTEAFF.

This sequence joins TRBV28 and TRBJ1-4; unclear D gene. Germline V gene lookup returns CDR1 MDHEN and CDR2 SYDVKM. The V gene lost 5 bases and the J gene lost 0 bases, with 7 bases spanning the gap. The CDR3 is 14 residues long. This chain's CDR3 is CASSGGSTNEKLFF. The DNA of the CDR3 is TGTGCCAGCAGTGGAGGGTCAACTAATGAAAAACTGTTTTTT.

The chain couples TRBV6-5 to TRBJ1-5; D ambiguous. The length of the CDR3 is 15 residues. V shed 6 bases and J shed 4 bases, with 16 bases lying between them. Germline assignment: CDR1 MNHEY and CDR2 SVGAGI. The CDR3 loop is CASRLPVIRNQPQHF. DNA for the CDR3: TGTGCCAGCAGATTGCCTGTCATCAGAAATCAGCCCCAGCATTTT.

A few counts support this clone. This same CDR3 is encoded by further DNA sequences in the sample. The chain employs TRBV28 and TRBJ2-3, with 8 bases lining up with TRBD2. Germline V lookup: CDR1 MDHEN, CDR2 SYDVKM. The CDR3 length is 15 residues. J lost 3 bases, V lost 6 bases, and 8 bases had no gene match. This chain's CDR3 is CASSFSGGGTDTQYF. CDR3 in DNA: TGTGCCAGCAGCTTCAGCGGGGGAGGAACAGATACGCAGTATTTT.

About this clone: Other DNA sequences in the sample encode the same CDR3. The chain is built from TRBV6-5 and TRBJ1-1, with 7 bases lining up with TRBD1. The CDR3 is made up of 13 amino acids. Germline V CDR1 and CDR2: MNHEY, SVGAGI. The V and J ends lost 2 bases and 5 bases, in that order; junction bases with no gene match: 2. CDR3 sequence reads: CASSYRGRTEAFF. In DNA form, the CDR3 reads TGTGCCAGCAGTTACAGGGGGCGAACTGAAGCTTTCTTT.